The text below deals with one T cell receptor beta chain. The source of the sample is a study of blood T cell repertoires in COVID-19. V dropped 0 bases and J dropped 3; count of bases not matched to a gene: 3. Looked up from germline, CDR1 is SGHRS and CDR2 is YFSETQ. CDR3 size: 15 residues. Sequencing used immunoSEQ multiplex PCR; TCRdb keeps in-frame clones, though not all of them. This table holds about 68,000 clones, 80% to 90% found once. The rearrangement uses TRBV5-1 and TRBJ1-2; 9 nucleotides match TRBD1. Sample: peripheral blood. The sequence was collected from a woman between 55 and 75 years old with acute or convalescent COVID-19. The DNA of the CDR3 is TGCGCCAGCAGCTTGGCGACAGGGGGGGACTATGGCTACACCTTC. Protein: CASSLATGGDYGYTF. The full variable domain, completed using reference TRBV5-1 and TRBJ1-2, is KAGVTQTPRYLIKTRGQQVTLSCSPISGHRSVSWYQQTPGQGLQFLFEYFSETQRNKGNFPGRFSGRQFSNSRSEMNVSTLELGDSALYLCASSLATGGDYGYTFGSGTRLTVV.